A selection of T cell receptor beta chains follows, all from one sample in a study of blood T cell repertoires in COVID-19. The assay was immunoSEQ multiplex PCR, and TCRdb's table has in-frame clones only and misses some. Of 25,000 to 35,000 clones in the sample, 75% to 90% were seen once. The sequencing input was peripheral blood. Receptors were obtained from a human donor in a cohort sampled during active COVID-19. Each CDR3 is given with its conserved first and last residue. D genes are given only for firm matches. The size field is filled for only some rows; it gives once, few, many or a size class.

TGTGCCAGCAGCGTTACAGGGTATTCAGAGACCCAGTACTTC | CASSVTGYSETQYF | TRBJ2-5 | . | TRBV2 | .
TGTGCCAGCAGCTCAGGGGGCAGCGAGCAGTACTTC | CASSSGGSEQYF | TRBJ2-7 | TRBD1 | TRBV11-2 | .
TGTGCCAGCAGCTTAAGGGACAGGGACAACGAGCAGTGCTTC | CASSLRDRDNEQCF | TRBJ2-7 | TRBD1 | TRBV11-1 | .
TGTGCCAGCTCAGACAGCGAAAACACTGAAGCTTTCTTT | CASSDSENTEAFF | TRBJ1-1 | . | TRBV18 | .
TGTGCCAGCAGCTTACTGTACTCTGGAAACACCATATATTTT | CASSLLYSGNTIYF | TRBJ1-3 | . | TRBV5-6 | few
TGTGCCAGCAGTGAATTAGCGGGAGGGCCGGGGCAGTATTTT | CASSELAGGPGQYF | TRBJ2-3 | TRBD2 | TRBV2 | .
TGTGCCAGCAGCGGAACAGGGGACACTGAAGCTTTCTTT | CASSGTGDTEAFF | TRBJ1-1 | TRBD1 | TRBV9 | .
TGTGCCAGCTCAACCACAGGTTCCTACGAGCAGTACTTC | CASSTTGSYEQYF | TRBJ2-7 | . | TRBV27 | .
TGTGCCAGCAGCGTCGGACAGAGCACTGAAGCTTTCTTT | CASSVGQSTEAFF | TRBJ1-1 | . | TRBV9 | .
TGTGCCAGCAGTTTAGAACTCTCTGGGGCCAACGTCCTGACTTTC | CASSLELSGANVLTF | TRBJ2-6 | . | TRBV28 | .
TGTGCCACCAGTGATTTGAGGGACAGGGACCCAGATACGCAGTATTTT | CATSDLRDRDPDTQYF | TRBJ2-3 | TRBD1 | TRBV24-1 | .
TGTGTCAGTAGTTCCTACTCAGGGGCAAAGAGCAATCAGCCCCAGCATTTT | CVSSSYSGAKSNQPQHF | TRBJ1-5 | . | TRBV19 | .
TGTGCCAGCAGTTACGATCGCACAGGGTACGAGCAGTACTTC | CASSYDRTGYEQYF | TRBJ2-7 | . | TRBV6-2/TRBV6-3 | .
TGCGCCAGCAGCCCGGATCCGGGGAGTGAGCAGTTCTTC | CASSPDPGSEQFF | TRBJ2-1 | . | TRBV5-1 | .
TGTGCCAGCAGCCAGGGACAGGGTATTCAGCCCCAGCATTTT | CASSQGQGIQPQHF | TRBJ1-5 | TRBD1 | TRBV6-5 | .
TGCAGCGTTGGAGCGGGACCTGGAAATGAGCAGTTCTTC | CSVGAGPGNEQFF | TRBJ2-1 | TRBD2 | TRBV29-1 | few
TGTGCCAGCAGCCCGGTACAGGTGGGAGAAAAACTGTTTTTT | CASSPVQVGEKLFF | TRBJ1-4 | . | TRBV7-8 | .
TGTGCCAGCACCTACGTTTCGCAATCTGGAAACACCATATATTTT | CASTYVSQSGNTIYF | TRBJ1-3 | . | TRBV13 | few
TGTGCCAGCAGCTTGACAGGTTGGTCGGACGAGCAGTACTTC | CASSLTGWSDEQYF | TRBJ2-7 | . | TRBV28 | .
TGTGCCAGCAGCTTAACAAGACATACTGGAAACACCATATATTTT | CASSLTRHTGNTIYF | TRBJ1-3 | . | TRBV7-9 | few
TGTGCCAGCAGCCAAGAGCCGGGAGCGGGGATAAATCAGCCCCAGCATTTT | CASSQEPGAGINQPQHF | TRBJ1-5 | . | TRBV3-1/TRBV3-2 | once
TGCGCCAGCAGTGAGTCTGGCAGGAACACTGAAGCTTTCTTT | CASSESGRNTEAFF | TRBJ1-1 | . | TRBV10-2 | few
TGCGCCAGCAGTGAGGGGGTGGAGACTGAAGCTTTCTTT | CASSEGVETEAFF | TRBJ1-1 | . | TRBV5-1 | .
TGTGCCAGCAGGTCCCCGGACAGGGCCACCTACGAGCAGTACTTC | CASRSPDRATYEQYF | TRBJ2-7 | TRBD1 | TRBV28 | .
TGTGCCTCGCTGAAGAGAGGCTATGGCTACACCTTC | CASLKRGYGYTF | TRBJ1-2 | . | TRBV30 | .
TGTGCCACTTTTGGCTCAGGGGCCAACGTCCTGACTTTC | CATFGSGANVLTF | TRBJ2-6 | . | TRBV28 | .
TGTGCCAGCACCCGGGACAGATACAATGAGCAGTTCTTC | CASTRDRYNEQFF | TRBJ2-1 | TRBD1 | TRBV12-3/TRBV12-4 | .
TGTGCCATCAGACCGGGACTCGACACCGGGGAGCTGTTTTTT | CAIRPGLDTGELFF | TRBJ2-2 | . | TRBV10-3 | .
TGTGCCAGCGGTGGGGGACTAGCGGGTTACGAGCAGTACTTC | CASGGGLAGYEQYF | TRBJ2-7 | . | TRBV21-1 | .
TGTGCCAGCTCACCACGTGGCGGGGGTGACACCGGGGAGCTGTTTTTT | CASSPRGGGDTGELFF | TRBJ2-2 | TRBD2 | TRBV18 | .
TGTGCCAGCAGCTTAGACAGCTCTGGAAACACCATATATTTT | CASSLDSSGNTIYF | TRBJ1-3 | . | TRBV7-3 | .
TGTGCCAGCAGTCGACAGGGGCGGAGGACCGGGGAGCTGTTTTTT | CASSRQGRRTGELFF | TRBJ2-2 | TRBD1 | TRBV6-5 | .
TGCGCCAGCGGTCCAGCGGTCACAGATACGCAGTATTTT | CASGPAVTDTQYF | TRBJ2-3 | . | TRBV5-1 | few
TGTGCCAGCAGCTTGGCCGGTACGAAAGAAAAACTGTTTTTT | CASSLAGTKEKLFF | TRBJ1-4 | . | TRBV5-8 | .
TGTGCCAGCAGGAGTAGCGGGAGGGCCCCGACAGATACGCAGTATTTT | CASRSSGRAPTDTQYF | TRBJ2-3 | TRBD2 | TRBV28 | .
TGTGCCAGCTCACCTTTCCGGGACACCATCCAAGAGACCCAGTACTTC | CASSPFRDTIQETQYF | TRBJ2-5 | . | TRBV18 | .
TGTGCCAGCAGCCGCGGACCGACAGAATCTGGAAACACCATATATTTT | CASSRGPTESGNTIYF | TRBJ1-3 | . | TRBV3-1/TRBV3-2 | .
TGTGCCAGCAGTCCCAGGGAGGGGGTCACAGATACGCAGTATTTT | CASSPREGVTDTQYF | TRBJ2-3 | . | TRBV27 | .
TGTGCCACCTCAGCGGACTCCTACAATGAGCAGTTCTTC | CATSADSYNEQFF | TRBJ2-1 | . | TRBV24-1 | .
TGCGCCAGCAGCTTCCCAGGGGGCACGGGCACTGAAGCTTTCTTT | CASSFPGGTGTEAFF | TRBJ1-1 | TRBD1 | TRBV5-1 | .